Below, one T cell receptor beta chain is given with its context. The junction shows a germline mismatch at one end, possibly a read error. The V gene's germline CDR1 is SGHNT and CDR2 YYREEE (reference sequence). The CDR3 is 14 residues long. The data were taken from a study of blood T cells in healthy people across ages. Sample-barcoded 5' priming and a J-beta primer mix drove a second PCR of roughly 6 to 12 cycles. TCRdb re-called the 5' RACE reads through MiXCR, storing one row per CDR3 protein. The data hold about 1,500,000 distinct CDR3 sequences, with 42% observed a single time. The sequence derives from a woman under 30 in good health. This chain joins TRBV5-4 and TRBJ2-3, with 9 bases matching TRBD2. Sequenced material: blood. CDR3: CASSAGTSKDTQYF. In nucleotides, the CDR3 is TGTGCCAGCAGCGCAGGGACTAGCAAAGATACGCAGTATTTT.